This entry lists 3 T cell receptor beta chains sequenced from one sample in a study of blood T cell repertoires in COVID-19. Produced via immunoSEQ multiplex PCR; TCRdb's table is partial and in-frame only. The sample lists about 75,000 clones, around two thirds occurring once. The sequenced material came from peripheral blood. The receptor source for this set is a human donor with acute or convalescent COVID-19. The donor label of this sample is uncertain.

This clone has a handful of counts. The rearrangement links TRBV7-2 to TRBJ2-5; D perhaps matches TRBD2 (5 bases). The CDR3 is 14 amino acids. Trimming removed 0 bases from V and 6 bases from J, with 11 bases in between. Germline CDR1 SGHTA, CDR2 FQGNSA. The CDR3 DNA is TGTGCCAGCAGCTTAGCGAGCCCCGGGAAGACCCAGTACTTC. This encodes CASSLASPGKTQYF.

The gene calls are TRBV10-1 and TRBJ2-1; 12 bases map to TRBD2. V was pared by 7 bases and J by 12 bases, with 7 bases of the junction left unmatched. Germline V gives CDR1 WNHNN, CDR2 SYGVQD (reference sequence). This CDR3 region has 13 residues. CDR3 nucleotides: TGCGCCAGCACTTACGGACTAGCGGGAACGCAGTTCTTC. Protein: CASTYGLAGTQFF.

This chain connects TRBV30 to TRBJ1-2; no reliable D call. Germline lookup yields CDR1 GTSNPN and CDR2 SVGIG (reference sequence). The V and J ends lost 0 bases and 4 bases respectively, with 12 bases between them. The CDR3 is 14 amino acids. CDR3 nucleotides: TGTGCCTGGAGTGTCTCGGGAATTGGCTATGGCTACACCTTC. It codes for CAWSVSGIGYGYTF.